This T cell receptor beta chain originates from a study of response to subunit inactivated influenza vaccine. TCRdb re-derived calls from the RT-PCR reads in MiXCR, one entry per CDR3 protein. The profile shows under 800,000 distinct CDR3 sequences, about 14% of them singletons. Study observations and caveats: Each seasonal influenza vaccination recruits few new T cells, the authors suggested.

V was clipped by 3 bases and J by 7 bases, with 16 bases between them. This CDR3 comprises 15 residues. Germline CDR1 LGHNA, CDR2 YSLEER. Points on this clonotype: Its target is not known.

This clonotype was obtained from a man aged 50-59 years who received an inactivated influenza vaccine. This chain links TRBV4-3 with TRBJ2-1, with TRBD2 as a possible D gene (6 bases). The source material was PBMCs from blood, sampled 14 days before vaccination. CDR3 coding DNA: TGCGCCAGCAGCCAGGACGCCGGGACTTTGAATGAGCAGTTCTTC. Protein sequence: CASSQDAGTLNEQFF.